This TCR beta chain was obtained from a study of metastatic and nonmetastatic thyroid tumors. The trim removed 2 bases at V and 2 bases at J, leaving 6 bases unmatched. Germline loops: CDR1 MNHNS, CDR2 SASEGT. This CDR3 region has 16 residues. TCRdb re-analyzed the PCR reads through MiXCR. Counted here are 15,000 to 20,000 clones, 30% to 35% occurring once; the ten biggest clones make up over 9.5%. Prior to thyroid surgery, none of the patients had received any treatment. The chain is built from TRBV6-1 and TRBJ2-7, with 10 positions matching TRBD2. Sample: blood. The TCR sequence derives from a female donor with papillary thyroid cancer or a benign thyroid nodule (not recorded which). Some clones in this sample may be carry-over from other donors' samples. The CDR3: CASSELAGAIPYEQYF. CDR3 in DNA: TGTGCCAGCAGTGAACTAGCGGGAGCCATCCCCTACGAGCAGTACTTC.